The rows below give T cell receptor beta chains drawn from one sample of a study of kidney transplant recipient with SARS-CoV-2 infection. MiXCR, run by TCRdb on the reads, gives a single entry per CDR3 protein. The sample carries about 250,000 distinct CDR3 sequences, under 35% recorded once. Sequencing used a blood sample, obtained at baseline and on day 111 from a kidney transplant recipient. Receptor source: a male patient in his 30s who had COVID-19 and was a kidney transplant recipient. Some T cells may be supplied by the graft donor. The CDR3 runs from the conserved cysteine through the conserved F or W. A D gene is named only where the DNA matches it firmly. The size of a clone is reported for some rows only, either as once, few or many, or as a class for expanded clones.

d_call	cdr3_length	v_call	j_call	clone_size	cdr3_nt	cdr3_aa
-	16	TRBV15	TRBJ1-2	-	TGTGCCACCAGCACCCCCTCAGGGAAAGCGATAAATGGCTACACCTTC	CATSTPSGKAINGYTF
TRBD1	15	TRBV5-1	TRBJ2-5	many	TGCGCCAGCAGCTTGGGGACAGGGGCGGGGGAGACCCAGTACTTC	CASSLGTGAGETQYF
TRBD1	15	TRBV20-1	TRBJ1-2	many	TGCAGTGCTAGAGAGATACTGACAGGGAACTATGGCTACACCTTC	CSAREILTGNYGYTF
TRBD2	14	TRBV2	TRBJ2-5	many	TGTGCCAGCAGTGAGCGGGAGGGACAAGAGACCCAGTACTTC	CASSEREGQETQYF
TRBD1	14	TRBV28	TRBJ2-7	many	TGTGCCAGCAGTTCCGGACAGGGCCTGAGGGAGCAGTACTTC	CASSSGQGLREQYF
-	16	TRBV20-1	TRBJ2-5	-	TGCAGTGCTAGAGATTCCCGGCCTAGCGACCAAGAGACCCAGTACTTC	CSARDSRPSDQETQYF
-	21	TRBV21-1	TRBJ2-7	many	TGTGCCAGCAGCAAAGCGGCCGTTGGGACAGGGGGAAGTCGGTTCGGCTACGAGCAGTACTTC	CASSKAAVGTGGSRFGYEQYF
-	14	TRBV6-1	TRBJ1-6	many	TGTGCCAGCAGTGAAGTGTACAGGGTGTCACCCCTCCACTTT	CASSEVYRVSPLHF
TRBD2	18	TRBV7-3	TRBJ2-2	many	TGTGCCAGCAGCTTAAGTGCAGCGGGAGAACTGAGGACCGGGGAGCTGTTTTTT	CASSLSAAGELRTGELFF
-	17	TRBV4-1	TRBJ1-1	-	TGCGCCAGCAGCCAAGCCCGGGGAGGGACGGAAAACTCTGAAGCTTTCTTT	CASSQARGGTENSEAFF
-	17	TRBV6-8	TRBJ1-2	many	TGTGCCAGCAGTGTATGTGTACGCTCTAGAAAGACCTATGGCTACACCTTC	CASSVCVRSRKTYGYTF
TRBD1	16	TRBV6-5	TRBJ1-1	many	TGTGCCAGCAGTTGGGGGACAGTCAGAACGAACACTGAAGCTTTCTTT	CASSWGTVRTNTEAFF
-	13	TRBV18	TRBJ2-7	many	TGTGCCAGCTCACCCCCGATCGTTCACGAGCAGTACTTC	CASSPPIVHEQYF
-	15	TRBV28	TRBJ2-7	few	TGTGCCAGCAGTCCTTCTTTAGACAGTTCCTACGAGCAGTACTTC	CASSPSLDSSYEQYF
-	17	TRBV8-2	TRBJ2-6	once	TGTGGCACAAGTCCAAGGATAACACAAAGTCAGGCCAACGTCCTGACTTTC	CGTSPRITQSQANVLTF
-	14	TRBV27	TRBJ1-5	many	TGTGCCAGCAGTTTCTGGGGCGAGGGTCAGCCCCAGCATTTT	CASSFWGEGQPQHF
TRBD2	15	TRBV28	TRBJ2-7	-	TGTGCCAGCAGTTTAGGGACTAGCGGTTCCTACGGGCAGTACTTC	CASSLGTSGSYGQYF
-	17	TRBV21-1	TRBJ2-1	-	TGTGCCAGCAGCACAGTTTTGCTACACCATTCCGACAATGAGCAGTTCTTC	CASSTVLLHHSDNEQFF
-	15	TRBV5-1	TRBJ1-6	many	TGCGCCAGCAGCTTGTGGCCCTCCGGGAATTCACCCCTCCACTTT	CASSLWPSGNSPLHF
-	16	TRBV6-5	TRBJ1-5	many	TGTGCCAGCAGTCCACGACCTAGGGGTGGCAATCAGCCCCAGCATTTT	CASSPRPRGGNQPQHF